This T cell receptor beta chain comes out of a study of blood T cell repertoires in COVID-19. Overall study: Researchers got acute and convalescent COVID-19 samples from the United States, Italy and Spain.

The study recruited people aged roughly 18 to 95 years across roughly 25 US areas. Assignment of participants to cohorts was predicated upon participant-reported clinical history. Original data processing: Reference gene primer amplification gave nucleated cell count estimates. Assay used: immunoSEQ multiplex PCR; TCRdb lists only in-frame clones, some missing. V and J calls and clone size are given by that table; D and trimming were obtained from the DNA. The data contain around 250,000 clones, 75% to 90% of them seen just once; the ten biggest clones take up under 5%. Trimming removed 0 bases from V and 0 bases from J, with 12 bases in between. The germline CDR1 and CDR2 sequences are LGHNA and YSLEER. The CDR3 loop spans 17 amino acids.

The V call is TRBV4-3, the J call TRBJ1-3, with no clear D. Sequenced material: PBMCs or T cells enriched from blood (not recorded which). This receptor was taken from a woman aged 30 to 39 who had recovered from COVID-19. In nucleotides, the CDR3 is TGCGCCAGCAGCCAAGATGGTCCAAGCGGCTCTGGAAACACCATATATTTT. Translation: CASSQDGPSGSGNTIYF.